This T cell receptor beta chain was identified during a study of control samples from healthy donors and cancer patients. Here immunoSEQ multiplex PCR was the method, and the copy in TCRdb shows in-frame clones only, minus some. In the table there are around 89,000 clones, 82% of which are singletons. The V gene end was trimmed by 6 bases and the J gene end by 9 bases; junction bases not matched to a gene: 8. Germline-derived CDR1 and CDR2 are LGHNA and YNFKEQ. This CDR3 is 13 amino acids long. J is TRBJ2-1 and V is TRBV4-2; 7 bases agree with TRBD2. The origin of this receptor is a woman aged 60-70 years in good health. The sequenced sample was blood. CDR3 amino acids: CASSHGRHSEQFF. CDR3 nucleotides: TGTGCCAGCAGTCACGGGAGGCACAGTGAGCAGTTCTTC.